This TCR beta chain was documented in a study of OX40 agonist ivuxolimab in advanced cancers. Turning to the study itself: As their treatment, patients were administered ivuxolimab, an agonistic anti-OX40 (CD134) antibody. Males comprised 70% to 90% of the group, whose mean age was approximately 60 years (range roughly 23 to 80).

Repertoires were generated with immunoSEQ multiplex PCR, while TCRdb's copy carries only in-frame clones and drops some. The repertoire has about 79,000 clones, around 90% of them found once; the top ten carry 11%. The V end lost 8 bases, the J end lost 3 bases, and 16 bases lay between the germline ends. Germline-derived CDR1 and CDR2 are MNHEY and SVGAGI. The length of the CDR3 is 14 residues. This chain joins TRBV6-5 and TRBJ1-1; D call uncertain. The receptor was isolated from an adult with an advanced solid tumor such as melanoma, head and neck, liver or kidney cancer. The sample here was CD4+ or CD8+ T cells sorted from blood, taken in a trial of the OX40 agonist ivuxolimab. The CDR3 DNA reads as TGTGCCAGCTGCCAGAACAGTCCTTACACTGAAGCTTTCTTT. This gives the protein CASCQNSPYTEAFF.